The 14 T cell receptor beta chains given below trace back to one sample, sequenced in a study of blood T cell repertoires in COVID-19. Sequencing was performed with immunoSEQ multiplex PCR; in TCRdb, only in-frame clones are kept and a portion is missing. The sample records some 180,000 clones, 81% being singletons. Sequenced input: peripheral blood. All receptors come from a woman in her thirties or forties with COVID-19, enrolled during active disease.

This clone was found once. The J gene is TRBJ2-1, the V gene TRBV19; 11 nucleotides align to TRBD2. The J segment lost 6 bases and the V segment lost 9 bases, leaving 4 bases of the junction unmatched. The CDR3 has 13 residues. Germline CDR1 is LNHDA and CDR2 is SQIVND (reference sequence). The CDR3 region has the DNA TGTGCCAGCTCTAGCGGGGGGATCAATGAGCAGTTCTTC. This gives the protein CASSSGGINEQFF.

The J gene is TRBJ2-2, the V gene TRBV18; tentatively, D is TRBD2 (5 bases). Germline-derived CDR1 and CDR2 are KGHSH and LQKENI. This CDR3 comprises 16 residues. The V end lost 0 bases, the J end lost 1 base, and 9 bases lay between the germline ends. Here the CDR3 DNA reads TGTGCCAGCTCACCACCCGGACTGAGGAACACCGGGGAGCTGTTTTTT. It yields the protein CASSPPGLRNTGELFF.

The V and J genes are TRBV7-9 and TRBJ2-7; D gene unclear. The germline gives CDR1 SEHNR, CDR2 FQNEAQ (reference sequence). V was pared by 0 bases and J by 4 bases, with 13 bases between. The CDR3 loop spans 15 amino acids. The CDR3 loop is CASSLAEPRSYEQYF. CDR3 in DNA: TGTGCCAGCAGCTTAGCAGAGCCGAGAAGTTACGAGCAGTACTTC.

This clone occurred a few times. The chain employs TRBV30 and TRBJ1-2; D not certain. V gave up 5 bases and J gave up 4 bases, with 11 bases separating them. CDR3 length: 12 amino acids. CDR1 is GTSNPN, CDR2 SVGIG, per germline (reference sequence). CDR3 in DNA: TGTGCCTGGGCCATTCCCCCCTATGGCTACACCTTC. This sequence encodes CAWAIPPYGYTF.

CDR3 DNA sequence: TGTGCCAGCAGTAACAGGGGTGGTGGAAACACCATATATTTT. Amino acid sequence: CASSNRGGGNTIYF. The chain recombines TRBV2 with TRBJ1-3; 7 bases line up with TRBD1. Per germline, CDR1 SNHLY and CDR2 FYNNEI. The CDR3 runs to 14 residues. The V and J ends lost 5 bases and 3 bases, in that order; junction bases with no gene match: 4.

This clone was seen only once. The chain combines TRBV19 with TRBJ2-1; D is perhaps TRBD1 (6 bases). Looked up from germline, CDR1 is LNHDA and CDR2 is SQIVND (reference sequence). V was trimmed by 5 bases and J by 5 bases, leaving 13 bases between them. There are 14 residues in the CDR3. CDR3 coding DNA: TGTGCCAGTAGTCTTCGGACAGCCCACAATGAGCAGTTCTTC. It specifies CASSLRTAHNEQFF. The full variable domain, its missing parts supplied by reference TRBV19 and TRBJ2-1, is DGGITQSPKYLFRKEGQNVTLSCEQNLNHDAMYWYRQDPGQGLRLIYYSQIVNDFQKGDIAEGYSVSREKKESFPLTVTSAQKNPTAFYLCASSLRTAHNEQFFGPGTRLTVL.

This clone was seen just once. The chain employs TRBV28 and TRBJ1-5; possibly TRBD1 for D (6 bases). Germline V lookup: CDR1 MDHEN, CDR2 SYDVKM. This CDR3 is built from 13 residues. The V end lost 8 bases, the J end lost 5 bases, and 13 bases lay between the germline ends. CDR3 sequence (DNA): TGTGCCAGCGGGGCGGACAGAGATCAGCCCCAGCATTTT. Protein product: CASGADRDQPQHF.

The chain recombines TRBV6-4 with TRBJ2-2, with D possibly TRBD2 on 5 matching bases. Trimming shortened V by 10 bases and J by 5 bases, and 11 bases separated the two germline ends. Germline CDR1 is MRHNA and CDR2 is SNTAGT. The CDR3 has 12 amino acids. The DNA for the CDR3 is TGTGCCACCCGGACTGTTACCGGGGAGCTGTTTTTT. This sequence encodes CATRTVTGELFF.

The chain recombines TRBV18 with TRBJ2-7, with D possibly TRBD2 on 6 matching bases. Between the trimmed V and J ends, which lost 8 bases and 2 bases, there was a span of 13 bases. Germline V gene lookup returns CDR1 KGHSH and CDR2 LQKENI. The CDR3 loop spans 13 amino acids. The CDR3 protein is CASTPRETYEQYF. The DNA of the CDR3 is TGTGCCAGCACCCCTCGGGAGACCTACGAGCAGTACTTC.

The gene calls are TRBV5-1 and TRBJ2-7; D unclear. This CDR3 has 14 residues. Germline-derived CDR1 and CDR2 are SGHRS and YFSETQ. Trimming pared 1 base from V and 2 bases from J, leaving 10 bases between. CDR3 DNA sequence: TGCGCCAGCAGCTTGAATGGGCCGGCCTACGAGCAGTACTTC. Translation gives CASSLNGPAYEQYF.

The V call is TRBV3-1 (or the pseudogene TRBV3-2), the J call TRBJ2-7; a weak D match, TRBD1 (6 bases). The V gene's germline CDR1 is LGHDT and CDR2 YNNKEL (reference sequence). V was pared by 3 bases and J by 0 bases, with 15 bases between. The CDR3 has 16 amino acids. The CDR3 nucleotides are TGTGCCAGCAGCCAGGGAACAGGGATCCCCTCCTACGAGCAGTACTTC. As protein: CASSQGTGIPSYEQYF.

This sequence joins TRBV28 and TRBJ1-5; perhaps TRBD1 as D (6 bases). CDR1 and CDR2 from the germline V gene are MDHEN and SYDVKM. The germline V and J ends were trimmed by 5 bases and 0 bases, with 11 bases remaining between them. The CDR3 consists of 15 residues. Here the CDR3 reads CASSRQVNSNQPQHF. CDR3 nucleotides: TGTGCCAGCAGTCGACAGGTGAATAGCAATCAGCCCCAGCATTTT. The variable domain in full, with the rest retrieved from reference TRBV28 and TRBJ1-5, is DVKVTQSSRYLVKRTGEKVFLECVQDMDHENMFWYRQDPGLGLRLIYFSYDVKMKEKGDIPEGYSVSREKKERFSLILESASTNQTSMYLCASSRQVNSNQPQHFGDGTRLSIL.

Comments on this clone: The junction and the germline gene differ at one end; a read error may be behind it. CDR3 amino acids: CASSLGWAQETQYF. The CDR3 DNA is TGTGCTAGCAGCTTAGGTTGGGCCCAAGAGACCCAGTACTTC. The chain links TRBV7-7 to TRBJ2-5; D gene ambiguous. CDR1 is SSHAT and CDR2 is FNYEAQ in the germline V gene (reference sequence). CDR3 length equals 14 residues.

The chain carries TRBV2 and TRBJ1-5, with D uncertain. Per the germline V gene, CDR1 is SNHLY and CDR2 is FYNNEI. Deletions cut 3 bases from V and 0 bases from J, with 3 bases between. The CDR3 spans 13 residues. The chain's CDR3 is CASSDSSNQPQHF. Here the CDR3 DNA reads TGTGCCAGCAGTGATAGTAGCAATCAGCCCCAGCATTTT.